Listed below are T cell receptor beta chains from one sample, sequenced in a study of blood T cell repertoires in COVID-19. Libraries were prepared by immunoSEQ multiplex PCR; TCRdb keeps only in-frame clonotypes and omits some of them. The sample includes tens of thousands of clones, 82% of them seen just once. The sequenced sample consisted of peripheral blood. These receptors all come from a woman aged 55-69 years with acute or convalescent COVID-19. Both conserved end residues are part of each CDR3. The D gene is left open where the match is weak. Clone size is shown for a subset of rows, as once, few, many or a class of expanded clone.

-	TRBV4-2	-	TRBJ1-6	CASSQAFRQGQNSPLHF	TGTGCCAGCAGCCAAGCTTTTCGGCAGGGGCAAAATTCACCCCTCCACTTT
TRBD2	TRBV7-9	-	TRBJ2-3	CASSRSAGSTDTQYF	TGTGCCAGCAGCCGTTCAGCGGGGAGCACAGATACGCAGTATTTT
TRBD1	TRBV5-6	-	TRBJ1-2	CASSTGTGEGYTF	TGTGCCAGCAGCACCGGGACAGGGGAAGGCTACACCTTC
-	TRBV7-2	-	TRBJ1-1	CASSLRRGSVEAFF	TGTGCCAGCAGCCTAAGGCGGGGGTCGGTGGAAGCTTTCTTT
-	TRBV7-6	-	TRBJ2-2	CASRKTDTGELFF	TGTGCCAGCAGAAAAACAGATACCGGGGAGCTGTTTTTT
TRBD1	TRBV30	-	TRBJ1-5	CAWDRGDQPQHF	TGTGCCTGGGACAGGGGAGATCAGCCCCAGCATTTT
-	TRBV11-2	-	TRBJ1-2	CASSQGVGIYGYTF	TGTGCCAGCAGCCAAGGGGTTGGAATCTATGGCTACACCTTC
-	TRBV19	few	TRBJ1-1	CASSFPGVGTEAFF	TGTGCCAGTAGCTTTCCAGGGGTTGGGACTGAAGCTTTCTTT
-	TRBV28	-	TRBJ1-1	CASSLGGGTEAFF	TGTGCCAGCAGTCTCGGGGGGGGGACTGAAGCTTTCTTT
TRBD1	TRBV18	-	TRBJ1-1	CASSPPGRGRTEAFF	TGTGCCAGCTCACCACCGGGCAGGGGGAGGACTGAAGCTTTCTTT
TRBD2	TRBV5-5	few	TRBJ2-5	CASSPGLAGGGETQYF	TGTGCCAGCAGCCCCGGACTAGCGGGGGGCGGAGAGACCCAGTACTTC
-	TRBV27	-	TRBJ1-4	CASSLSPVAVANEKLFF	TGTGCCAGCAGTTTATCGCCAGTGGCAGTTGCTAATGAAAAACTGTTTTTT
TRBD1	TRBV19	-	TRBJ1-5	CASSSLTGRGYNRNQPQHF	TGTGCCAGTAGTTCATTGACAGGGCGGGGATATAATCGCAATCAGCCCCAGCATTTT
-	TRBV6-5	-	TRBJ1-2	CASSYSEGWAYGYTF	TGTGCCAGCAGTTACTCGGAGGGGTGGGCCTATGGCTACACCTTC
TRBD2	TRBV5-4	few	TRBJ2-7	CASSKAGGLSYEQYF	TGTGCCAGCAGCAAAGCGGGGGGGCTTTCCTACGAGCAGTACTTC